The 27 T cell receptor beta chains listed next were all sequenced from one sample in a study of response to subunit inactivated influenza vaccine (dated by TCRdb to 2016 to 2019). Library preparation used RT-PCR. The sequencing machine was an Illumina HiSeq 2500. Starting from the raw public reads, TCRdb applied fastp trimming at Q25, assembled clones with MiXCR and retained in-frame beta chains. Rows matching on CDR3 protein sequence are summarized as one entry with the most common DNA and genes. This sample gives 530,000 or so distinct CDR3 sequences in total; 25% of them show up just once. The ten most abundant clones make up over 1.5% of the sample. The specimen was CD4+ T cells sorted from PBMCs, collected 4 to 6 days after vaccination. These receptors were taken from a man aged 45-65 years who received an inactivated influenza vaccine. Donor details come from another sample of the same person, matched by shared clones.

This clonotype was recorded a few times. V gene TRBV20-1 combines with J gene TRBJ2-7; D remains ambiguous. From germline, CDR1 is DFQATT and CDR2 SNEGSKA (reference sequence). V lost 3 bases and J lost 5, with 17 bases in between. CDR3 length: 14 residues. CDR3 in amino acids: CSARGHVRSNEQYF. The CDR3 region has the DNA TGCAGTGCTAGGGGCCATGTTAGGTCCAACGAGCAGTACTTC.

V is TRBV9 and J is TRBJ2-2; D gene uncertain. V dropped 4 bases and J dropped 4 bases, with 8 bases sitting between them. Per the germline V gene, CDR1 is SGDLS and CDR2 is YYNGEE. The CDR3 totals 13 residues. The CDR3 sequence: CASSNRGTGELFF. The CDR3 nucleotides are TGTGCCAGCAGCAACAGAGGCACCGGGGAGCTGTTTTTT.

The chain employs TRBV20-1 and TRBJ1-6, with 8 nucleotides matching TRBD1. CDR3 length: 13 residues. The V gene end was trimmed by 3 bases and the J gene end by 7 bases; junction bases not matched to a gene: 2. The germline gives CDR1 DFQATT, CDR2 SNEGSKA (reference sequence). The CDR3 DNA reads TGCAGTGCTAGGACAGGGGTCAATTCACCCCTCCACTTT. Residues: CSARTGVNSPLHF.

The J gene is TRBJ2-7, the V gene TRBV6-2 or TRBV6-3; TRBD1 matches 7 bases. V dropped 0 bases and J dropped 1; count of bases not matched to a gene: 3. This CDR3 has 15 residues. Germline V gene lookup returns CDR1 MNHEY and CDR2 SVGEGT. CDR3 amino acids: CASSYSHRGSYEQYF. The CDR3 DNA reads as TGTGCCAGCAGTTACTCGCACAGGGGATCCTACGAGCAGTACTTC.

This clonotype has only a few counts. The genes are TRBV30 and TRBJ2-7; D is unclear. Trimming shortened V by 8 bases and J by 1 base, and 12 bases separated the two germline ends. The CDR3 is 12 amino acids. The germline V gene has CDR1 GTSNPN and CDR2 SVGIG (reference sequence). CDR3 region: CALRGGSYEQYF. In DNA, the CDR3 is TGTGCCCTCCGCGGCGGATCCTACGAGCAGTACTTC.

This clonotype was detected many times. This chain uses TRBV29-1 with TRBJ2-2; TRBD1 matches at 11 bases. Germline-derived CDR1 and CDR2 are SQVTM and ANQGSEA. The V segment lost 6 bases and the J segment 4 bases; nucleotides outside the gene matches: 1. This CDR3 contains 13 residues. The CDR3 sequence: CSVGTGGTGELFF. The DNA of the CDR3 is TGCAGCGTCGGGACAGGGGGCACCGGGGAGCTGTTTTTT.

This clonotype was recorded a few times. The chain has TRBV5-4 and TRBJ2-3, with 8 bases identical to TRBD2. The CDR3 totals 15 residues. CDR1 and CDR2 (germline): SGHNT, YYREEE (reference sequence). After removal of 4 bases from V and 6 bases from J, the junction contained 10 bases not matched to a gene. The CDR3 reads CASSPESGRSDTQYF. For the CDR3, the DNA is TGTGCCAGCAGCCCTGAGAGCGGGAGAAGCGATACGCAGTATTTT. The full variable domain, rest sourced from reference TRBV5-4 and TRBJ2-3, is ETGVTQSPTHLIKTRGQQVTLRCSSQSGHNTVSWYQQALGQGPQFIFQYYREEENGRGNFPPRFSGLQFPNYSSELNVNALELDDSALYLCASSPESGRSDTQYFGPGTRLTVL.

This clonotype was detected a few times. The chain uses TRBV9 and TRBJ2-3; no clear D gene. The CDR3 runs to 16 residues. Germline V gene data show CDR1 as SGDLS and CDR2 as YYNGEE. Trimming took 0 bases from V and 1 from J, leaving 12 bases between them. The CDR3 sequence is CASSVEAAYRTDTQYF. The DNA of the CDR3 is TGTGCCAGCAGCGTAGAGGCTGCTTATCGCACAGATACGCAGTATTTT. Full variable domain (outside the CDR3, taken from reference TRBV9 and TRBJ2-3): DSGVTQTPKHLITATGQRVTLRCSPRSGDLSVYWYQQSLDQGLQFLIQYYNGEERAKGNILERFSAQQFPDLHSELNLSSLELGDSALYFCASSVEAAYRTDTQYFGPGTRLTVL.

The V call is TRBV12-3 or TRBV12-4, the J call TRBJ1-4; 9 nucleotides match TRBD1. This CDR3 has 15 residues. After removal of 6 bases from V and 8 bases from J, the junction contained 10 bases not matched to a gene. Written as DNA, the CDR3 is TGTGCCAGCAGCTCCGGGACAGGGCTTAGGGAAAAACTGTTTTTT. It codes for CASSSGTGLREKLFF.

The CDR3 nucleotides read TGTGCCAGCAGCTTAGCGATTAGCGGGAACAATGAGCAGTTCTTC. It yields the protein CASSLAISGNNEQFF. V usage is TRBV7-2 and J usage is TRBJ2-1; 8 bases are shared with TRBD2. The length of the CDR3 is 15 residues. Germline CDR1 is SGHTA and CDR2 is FQGNSA. The V segment lost 0 bases and the J segment 5 bases; nucleotides outside the gene matches: 3.

The genes are TRBV6-5 and TRBJ1-4; TRBD1 might be the D (5 bases). This CDR3 region has 14 residues. Germline V CDR1 and CDR2: MNHEY, SVGAGI. V shed 1 base and J shed 8 bases, with 11 bases lying between them. The CDR3 nucleotides read TGTGCCAGCAGTTACTTTCAGGGAGGGGAAAAACTGTTTTTT. This translates into CASSYFQGGEKLFF.

This clonotype was seen only a few times. The rearrangement uses TRBV20-1 and TRBJ2-4; D is uncertain. CDR1 and CDR2 (germline): DFQATT, SNEGSKA (reference sequence). CDR3 length: 12 amino acids. Trimming stripped 8 bases from V and 3 bases from J, with 11 bases between. The CDR3 DNA reads as TGCAGTCAGAGGACGGACAAAAACATTCAGTACTTC. Translated, it gives CSQRTDKNIQYF.

The chain carries TRBV3-1 and TRBJ2-6; no clear D gene. V was clipped by 4 bases and J by 2 bases, with 15 bases between them. There are 17 residues in the CDR3. Germline assignment: CDR1 LGHDT and CDR2 YNNKEL (reference sequence). This chain's CDR3 is CASSPRTPVPGANVLTF. CDR3 nucleotide sequence: TGTGCCAGCAGCCCTCGTACCCCGGTCCCTGGGGCCAACGTCCTGACTTTC.

The CDR3, as DNA: TGTGCCAGCAGCCCCTCCGGGACAGGGCTATCCAACTATGGCTACACCTTC. It is translated as CASSPSGTGLSNYGYTF. V and J are TRBV9 and TRBJ1-2, with TRBD1 matching 9 bases. The CDR3 sequence is 17 residues long. Germline trimming cut 4 bases from V and 2 bases from J; bases unmatched to any gene: 12. Germline CDR1 SGDLS, CDR2 YYNGEE.

V is TRBV7-2 and J is TRBJ2-2; a possible D gene is TRBD1 (5 bases). Trimming removed 4 bases at V and 5 bases at J, with 14 bases between. CDR1 is SGHTA and CDR2 is FQGNSA in the germline V gene. This CDR3 has 15 amino acids. CDR3 sequence reads: CASSSQGLGTGELFF. CDR3 DNA: TGTGCCAGCAGCTCCCAGGGTTTGGGAACCGGGGAGCTGTTTTTT.

The table lists this clonotype with a few counts. The rearrangement links TRBV3-1 to TRBJ2-7, with D unresolved. In germline, CDR1 is LGHDT, CDR2 YNNKEL (reference sequence). This CDR3 spans 15 amino acids. Trimming took 5 bases from V and 2 from J, leaving 16 bases between them. The CDR3 DNA sequence: TGTGCCAGCAGCGACACTTATTCCCGGACCTACGAGCAGTACTTC. Its translation is CASSDTYSRTYEQYF.

The genes are TRBV6-2 or TRBV6-3 and TRBJ2-6, with TRBD1 matching over 7 bases. This CDR3 region has 20 residues. Germline trimming cut 2 bases from V and 0 bases from J; bases unmatched to any gene: 13. CDR1 and CDR2 from the germline V gene are MNHEY and SVGEGT. CDR3 protein: CASSYTRDRALTSGANVLTF. Here the CDR3 DNA reads TGTGCCAGCAGTTACACTCGTGACAGGGCTCTTACCTCTGGGGCCAACGTCCTGACTTTC.

This clonotype showed up just a few times. The chain uses TRBV12-3 or TRBV12-4 and TRBJ1-5, with TRBD1 identical over 7 bases. CDR3 length: 15 amino acids. The junction had 4 bases not matched to a gene; V was cut back by 4 bases and J by 1 base. CDR3 sequence reads: CASSSTGLSNQPQHF. The CDR3, as DNA: TGTGCCAGCAGTTCGACAGGGCTGAGCAATCAGCCCCAGCATTTT.

The chain combines TRBV18 with TRBJ2-2; 9 nucleotides line up with TRBD1. Losses at the gene ends were 2 bases for V and 0 bases for J; bases not matched to a gene: 1. CDR3 length: 16 residues. Germline values: CDR1 KGHSH, CDR2 LQKENI. CDR3 loop: CASSPGTGTNTGELFF. CDR3 coding DNA: TGTGCCAGCTCACCAGGGACAGGGACGAACACCGGGGAGCTGTTTTTT.

V gene TRBV4-2 combines with J gene TRBJ2-1, with 16 bases that match TRBD2. The CDR3 is made up of 21 amino acids. Germline CDR1 is LGHNA and CDR2 is YNFKEQ. The V gene end was trimmed by 5 bases and the J gene end by 0 bases; junction bases not matched to a gene: 13. The CDR3 is CASSGHFGTSGGAVSYNEQFF. Written as DNA, the CDR3 is TGTGCCAGCAGCGGACACTTCGGGACTAGCGGGGGGGCCGTCTCCTACAATGAGCAGTTCTTC.

The rearrangement links TRBV6-2 or TRBV6-3 to TRBJ2-7; D not certain. Germline values: CDR1 MNHEY, CDR2 SVGEGT. V lost 5 bases, J lost 5 bases, and 7 bases lay in between. The CDR3 contains 11 residues. The CDR3 DNA is TGTGCCAGCAGTGGGTACAACGAGCAGTACTTC. It codes for CASSGYNEQYF.

This clonotype appeared many times. The chain recombines TRBV4-2 with TRBJ2-3; D not resolved. The CDR3 has 13 residues. Germline V gene lookup returns CDR1 LGHNA and CDR2 YNFKEQ. With 0 bases removed from V and 2 bases from J, the gap between germline ends came to 3 bases. The CDR3 coding sequence is TGTGCCAGCAGCCAAGATCTCACAGATACGCAGTATTTT. Translation: CASSQDLTDTQYF.

This sequence joins TRBV20-1 and TRBJ2-1; 12 nucleotides agree with TRBD1. CDR1 is DFQATT and CDR2 is SNEGSKA in the germline V gene (reference sequence). The CDR3 is 14 residues long. The V segment lost 5 bases and the J segment 7 bases; nucleotides outside the gene matches: 6. The CDR3 nucleotides read TGCAGTGCTGGGGACAGGGGGCGCGGGAATGAGCAGTTCTTC. Amino acids: CSAGDRGRGNEQFF.

This clonotype was detected only a few times. This chain connects TRBV9 to TRBJ2-7; 7 nucleotides agree with TRBD2. The germline V gene encodes CDR1 SGDLS and CDR2 YYNGEE. The V segment lost 4 bases and the J segment 7 bases; nucleotides outside the gene matches: 14. The CDR3 totals 15 residues. CDR3 DNA: TGTGCCAGCAGCCCGTTTGGCGGGAGCCTATTAGAGCAGTACTTC. Amino acids: CASSPFGGSLLEQYF. Full variable domain (remainder filled in from reference TRBV9 and TRBJ2-7): DSGVTQTPKHLITATGQRVTLRCSPRSGDLSVYWYQQSLDQGLQFLIQYYNGEERAKGNILERFSAQQFPDLHSELNLSSLELGDSALYFCASSPFGGSLLEQYFGPGTRLTVT.

The V call is TRBV28, the J call TRBJ2-7; unclear D gene. V lost 6 bases, J lost 5 bases, and 11 bases lay in between. The CDR3 has 12 amino acids. CDR1 MDHEN and CDR2 SYDVKM come from the germline V gene. CDR3 sequence (DNA): TGTGCCAGCAGACGCGGACGGGACGAGCAGTACTTC. The encoded protein is CASRRGRDEQYF.

The rearrangement joins TRBV6-1 to TRBJ1-3; D gene ambiguous. This CDR3 comprises 15 residues. The germline V gene has CDR1 MNHNS and CDR2 SASEGT. Trimming took off 3 bases at V and 0 bases at J, with 9 bases between the two ends. The CDR3 DNA reads as TGTGCCAGCAGTGATGGACCGAGCTCTGGAAACACCATATATTTT. Translated, it gives CASSDGPSSGNTIYF.

This chain joins TRBV25-1 and TRBJ2-2; either TRBD1 or TRBD2 may supply D (5 bases each). CDR1 and CDR2 (germline): MGHDK, SYGVNS. The CDR3 has 15 residues. Between the trimmed V and J ends, which lost 11 bases and 4 bases, there was a span of 20 bases. The CDR3 spells CASARPGSLTGELFF. In DNA form, the CDR3 reads TGTGCCTCCGCCCGACCAGGGAGTCTCACCGGGGAGCTGTTTTTT.